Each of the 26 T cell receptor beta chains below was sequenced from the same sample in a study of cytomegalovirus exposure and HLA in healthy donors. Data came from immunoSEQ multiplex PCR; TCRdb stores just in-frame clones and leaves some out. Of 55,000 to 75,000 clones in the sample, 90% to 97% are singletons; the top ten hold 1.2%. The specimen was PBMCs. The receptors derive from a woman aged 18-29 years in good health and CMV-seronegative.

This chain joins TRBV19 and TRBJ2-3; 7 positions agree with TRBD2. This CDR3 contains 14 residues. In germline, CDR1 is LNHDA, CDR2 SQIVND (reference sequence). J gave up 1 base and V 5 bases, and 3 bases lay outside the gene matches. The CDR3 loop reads CASSVRGGTDTQYF. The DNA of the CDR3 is TGTGCCAGTAGTGTCCGGGGGGGCACAGATACGCAGTATTTT. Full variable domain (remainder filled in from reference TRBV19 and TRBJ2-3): DGGITQSPKYLFRKEGQNVTLSCEQNLNHDAMYWYRQDPGQGLRLIYYSQIVNDFQKGDIAEGYSVSREKKESFPLTVTSAQKNPTAFYLCASSVRGGTDTQYFGPGTRLTVL.

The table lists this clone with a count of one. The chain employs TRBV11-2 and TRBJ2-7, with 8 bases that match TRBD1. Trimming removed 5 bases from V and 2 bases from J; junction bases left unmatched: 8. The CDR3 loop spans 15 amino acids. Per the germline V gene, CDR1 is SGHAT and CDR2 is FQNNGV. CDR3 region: CASSTPGTGPYEQYF. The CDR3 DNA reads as TGTGCCAGCAGCACCCCCGGGACAGGCCCCTACGAGCAGTACTTC.

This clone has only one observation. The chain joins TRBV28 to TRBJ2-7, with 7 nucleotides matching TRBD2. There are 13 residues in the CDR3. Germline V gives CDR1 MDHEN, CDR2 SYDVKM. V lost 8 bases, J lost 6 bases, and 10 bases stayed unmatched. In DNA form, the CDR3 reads TGTGCCAGCGGGGGGGAGTCCCCCCCCGAGCAGTACTTC. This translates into CASGGESPPEQYF.

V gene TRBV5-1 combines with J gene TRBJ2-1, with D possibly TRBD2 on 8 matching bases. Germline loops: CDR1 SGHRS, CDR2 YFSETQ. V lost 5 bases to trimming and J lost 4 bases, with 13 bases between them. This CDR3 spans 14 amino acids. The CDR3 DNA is TGCGCCAGCAGTCGGGAGGGGGCATACAATGAGCAGTTCTTC. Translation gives CASSREGAYNEQFF.

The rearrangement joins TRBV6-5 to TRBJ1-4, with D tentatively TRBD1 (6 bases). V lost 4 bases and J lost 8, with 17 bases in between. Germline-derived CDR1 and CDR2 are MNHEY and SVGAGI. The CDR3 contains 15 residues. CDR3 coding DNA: TGTGCCAGCAGTTCCACAGGGATCTTAGGGGAAAAACTGTTTTTT. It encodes CASSSTGILGEKLFF.

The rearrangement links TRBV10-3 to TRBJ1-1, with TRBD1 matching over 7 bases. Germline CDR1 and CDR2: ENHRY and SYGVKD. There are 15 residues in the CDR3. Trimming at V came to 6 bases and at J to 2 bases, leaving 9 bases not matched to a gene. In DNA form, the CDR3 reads TGTGCCATCAGAGAACCGGGACAGCCCAACACTGAAGCTTTCTTT. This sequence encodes CAIREPGQPNTEAFF.

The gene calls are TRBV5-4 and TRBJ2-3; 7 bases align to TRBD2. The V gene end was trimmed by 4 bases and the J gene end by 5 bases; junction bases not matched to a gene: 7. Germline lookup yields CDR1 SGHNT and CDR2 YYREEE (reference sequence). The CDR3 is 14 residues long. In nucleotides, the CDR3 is TGTGCCAGCAGCAGCTCGGGGGGAGGAGATACGCAGTATTTT. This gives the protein CASSSSGGGDTQYF.

The CDR3 is CASSFGGGAVLGDEQFF. The CDR3 region has the DNA TGTGCCAGCAGCTTTGGCGGGGGGGCTGTGTTGGGGGATGAGCAGTTCTTC. The chain uses TRBV5-4 and TRBJ2-1; TRBD2 agrees at 9 bases. Per the germline V gene, CDR1 is SGHNT and CDR2 is YYREEE (reference sequence). This CDR3 comprises 17 residues. J gave up 8 bases and V 2 bases, and 14 bases lay outside the gene matches.

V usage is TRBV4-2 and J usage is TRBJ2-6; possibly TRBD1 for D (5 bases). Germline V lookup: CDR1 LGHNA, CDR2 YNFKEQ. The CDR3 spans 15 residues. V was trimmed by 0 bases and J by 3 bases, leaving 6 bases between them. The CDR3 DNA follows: TGTGCCAGCAGCCAAGATCAGGGTGGGGCCAACGTCCTGACTTTC. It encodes CASSQDQGGANVLTF.

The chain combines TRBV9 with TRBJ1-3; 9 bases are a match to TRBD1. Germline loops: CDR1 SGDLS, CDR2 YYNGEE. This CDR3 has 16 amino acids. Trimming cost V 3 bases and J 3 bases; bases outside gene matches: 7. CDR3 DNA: TGTGCCAGCAGCGCCACCCCGGGACAGGGTGGAAACACCATATATTTT. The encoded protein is CASSATPGQGGNTIYF.

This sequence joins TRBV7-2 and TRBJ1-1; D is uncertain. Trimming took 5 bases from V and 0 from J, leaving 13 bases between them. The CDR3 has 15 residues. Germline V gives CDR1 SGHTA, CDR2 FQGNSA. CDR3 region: CASSAEGTLNTEAFF. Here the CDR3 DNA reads TGTGCCAGCAGCGCCGAGGGCACCTTGAACACTGAAGCTTTCTTT.

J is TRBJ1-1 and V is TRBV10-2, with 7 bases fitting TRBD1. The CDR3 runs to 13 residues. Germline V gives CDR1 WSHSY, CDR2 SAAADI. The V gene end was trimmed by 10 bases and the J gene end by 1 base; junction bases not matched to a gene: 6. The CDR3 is CATSGDRNTEAFF. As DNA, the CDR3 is TGCGCCACCTCCGGGGACAGGAACACTGAAGCTTTCTTT.

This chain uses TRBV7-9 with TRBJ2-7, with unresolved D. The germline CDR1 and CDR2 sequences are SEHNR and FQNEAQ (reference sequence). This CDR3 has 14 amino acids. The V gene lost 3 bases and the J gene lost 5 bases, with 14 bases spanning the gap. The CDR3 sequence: CASSFTSPRDEQYF. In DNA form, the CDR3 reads TGTGCCAGCAGCTTTACATCTCCCCGGGACGAGCAGTACTTC. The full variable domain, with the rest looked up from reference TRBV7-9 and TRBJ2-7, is DTGVSQNPRHKITKRGQNVTFRCDPISEHNRLYWYRQTLGQGPEFLTYFQNEAQLEKSRLLSDRFSAERPKGSFSTLEIQRTEQGDSAMYLCASSFTSPRDEQYFGPGTRLTVT.

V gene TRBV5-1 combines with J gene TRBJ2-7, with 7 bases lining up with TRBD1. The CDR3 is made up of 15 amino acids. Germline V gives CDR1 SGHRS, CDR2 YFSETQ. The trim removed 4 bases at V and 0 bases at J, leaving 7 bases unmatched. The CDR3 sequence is CASSRQGSDSYEQYF. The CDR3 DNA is TGCGCCAGCAGCCGACAGGGTTCCGACTCCTACGAGCAGTACTTC.

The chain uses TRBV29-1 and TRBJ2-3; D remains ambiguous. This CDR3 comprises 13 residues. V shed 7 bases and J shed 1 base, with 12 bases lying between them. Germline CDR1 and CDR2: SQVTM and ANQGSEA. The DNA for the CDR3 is TGCAGCGCTCCTTATGGCCGCACAGATACGCAGTATTTT. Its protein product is CSAPYGRTDTQYF.

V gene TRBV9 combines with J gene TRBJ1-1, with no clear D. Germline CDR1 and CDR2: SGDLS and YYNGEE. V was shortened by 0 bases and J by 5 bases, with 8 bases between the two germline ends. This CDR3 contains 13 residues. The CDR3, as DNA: TGTGCCAGCAGCGTAGGAGGGAAGACTGAAGCTTTCTTT. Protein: CASSVGGKTEAFF.

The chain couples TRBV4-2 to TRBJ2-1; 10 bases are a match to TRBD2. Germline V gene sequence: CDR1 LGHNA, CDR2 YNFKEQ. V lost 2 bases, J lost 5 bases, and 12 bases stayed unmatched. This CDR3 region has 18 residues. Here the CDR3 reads CASSQWAPGTSVHNEQFF. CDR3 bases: TGTGCCAGCAGCCAATGGGCCCCCGGGACTAGCGTTCACAATGAGCAGTTCTTC.

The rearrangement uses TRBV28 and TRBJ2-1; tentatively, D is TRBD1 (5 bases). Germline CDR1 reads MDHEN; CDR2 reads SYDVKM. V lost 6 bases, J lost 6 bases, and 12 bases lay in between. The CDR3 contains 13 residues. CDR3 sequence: CASRLGALNEQFF. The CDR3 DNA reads TGTGCCAGCAGGCTAGGGGCCCTCAATGAGCAGTTCTTC.

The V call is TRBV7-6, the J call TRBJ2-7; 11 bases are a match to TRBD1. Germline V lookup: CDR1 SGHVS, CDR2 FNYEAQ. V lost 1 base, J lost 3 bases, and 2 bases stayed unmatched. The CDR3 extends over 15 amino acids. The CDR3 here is CASSLDGTGGYEQYF. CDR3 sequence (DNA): TGTGCCAGCAGCTTAGACGGGACAGGGGGCTACGAGCAGTACTTC.

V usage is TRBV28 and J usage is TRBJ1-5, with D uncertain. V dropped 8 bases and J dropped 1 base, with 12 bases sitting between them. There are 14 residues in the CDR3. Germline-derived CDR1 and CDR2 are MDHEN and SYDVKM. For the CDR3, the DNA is TGTGCCAGCTCGGCGGGTTTAAGCAATCAGCCCCAGCATTTT. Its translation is CASSAGLSNQPQHF.

The CDR3 DNA reads as TGCGCCAGCAGCCCCGGGACAGGGGGACAGAACACTGAAGCTTTCTTT. Residues: CASSPGTGGQNTEAFF. The chain is built from TRBV5-1 and TRBJ1-1; 11 nucleotides align to TRBD1. The CDR3 consists of 16 residues. The V gene's germline CDR1 is SGHRS and CDR2 YFSETQ. V shed 4 bases and J 1 base; nucleotides not matched to a gene: 6.

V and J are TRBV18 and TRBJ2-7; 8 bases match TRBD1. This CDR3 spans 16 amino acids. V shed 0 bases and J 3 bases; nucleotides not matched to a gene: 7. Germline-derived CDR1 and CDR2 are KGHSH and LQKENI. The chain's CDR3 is CASSPPGTGIGYEQYF. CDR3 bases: TGTGCCAGCTCACCACCCGGGACAGGTATTGGCTACGAGCAGTACTTC.

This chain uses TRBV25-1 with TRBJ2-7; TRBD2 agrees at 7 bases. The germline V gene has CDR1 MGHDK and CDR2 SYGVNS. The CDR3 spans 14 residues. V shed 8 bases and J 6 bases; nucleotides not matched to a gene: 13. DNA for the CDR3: TGTGCCAGCCAAATGGACCTTTGGGGGGGCGAGCAGTACTTC. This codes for CASQMDLWGGEQYF.

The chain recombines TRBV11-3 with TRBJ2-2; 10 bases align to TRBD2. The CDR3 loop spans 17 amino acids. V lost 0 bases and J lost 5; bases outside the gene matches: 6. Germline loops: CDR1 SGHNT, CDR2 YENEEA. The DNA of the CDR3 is TGTGCCAGCAGCTTAGATGGGCCAGCGGGGGGGACCGGGGAGCTGTTTTTT. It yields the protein CASSLDGPAGGTGELFF.

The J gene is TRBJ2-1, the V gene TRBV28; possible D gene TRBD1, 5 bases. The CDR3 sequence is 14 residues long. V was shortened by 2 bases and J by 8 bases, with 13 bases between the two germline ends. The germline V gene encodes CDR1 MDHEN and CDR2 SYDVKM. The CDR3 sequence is CASSLRPGQHEQFF. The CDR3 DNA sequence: TGTGCCAGCAGTTTACGGCCAGGGCAGCATGAGCAGTTCTTC. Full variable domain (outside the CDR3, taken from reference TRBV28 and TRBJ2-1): DVKVTQSSRYLVKRTGEKVFLECVQDMDHENMFWYRQDPGLGLRLIYFSYDVKMKEKGDIPEGYSVSREKKERFSLILESASTNQTSMYLCASSLRPGQHEQFFGPGTRLTVL.

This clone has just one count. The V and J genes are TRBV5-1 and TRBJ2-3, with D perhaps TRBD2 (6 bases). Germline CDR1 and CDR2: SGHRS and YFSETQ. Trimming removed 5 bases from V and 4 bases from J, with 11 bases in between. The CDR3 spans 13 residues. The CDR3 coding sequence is TGCGCCAGCAGTGGCGGGGCGCCAGATACGCAGTATTTT. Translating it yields CASSGGAPDTQYF. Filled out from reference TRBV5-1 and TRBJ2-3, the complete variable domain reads KAGVTQTPRYLIKTRGQQVTLSCSPISGHRSVSWYQQTPGQGLQFLFEYFSETQRNKGNFPGRFSGRQFSNSRSEMNVSTLELGDSALYLCASSGGAPDTQYFGPGTRLTVL.